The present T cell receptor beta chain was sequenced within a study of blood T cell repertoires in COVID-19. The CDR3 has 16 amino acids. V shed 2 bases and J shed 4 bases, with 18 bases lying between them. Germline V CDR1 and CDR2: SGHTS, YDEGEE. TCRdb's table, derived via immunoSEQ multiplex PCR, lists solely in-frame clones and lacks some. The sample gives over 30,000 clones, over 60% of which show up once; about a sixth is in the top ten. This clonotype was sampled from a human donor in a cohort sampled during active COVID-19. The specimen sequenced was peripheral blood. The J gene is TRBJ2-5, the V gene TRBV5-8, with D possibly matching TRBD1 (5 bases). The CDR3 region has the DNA TGTGCCAGCAGCTTTTTGGGGCCCCGAGTAGGAGAGACCCAGTACTTC. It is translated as CASSFLGPRVGETQYF. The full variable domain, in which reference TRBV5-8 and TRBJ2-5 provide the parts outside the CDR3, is EAGVTQSPTHLIKTRGQQATLRCSPISGHTSVYWYQQALGLGLQFLLWYDEGEERNRGNFPPRFSGRQFPNYSSELNVNALELEDSALYLCASSFLGPRVGETQYFGPGTRLLVL.